Below, 30 T cell receptor beta chains from the same sample are listed, as sequenced in a study of vaccination effects on CD4 cells after COVID-19. CD4+ T cells specific for antigen were expanded with viral peptide pools by the ViraFEST assay before sequencing. Culture proceeded for 10 days, and CD4+ T cells were then isolated. Participants received two doses of either the BNT162b2 or mRNA-1273 vaccine. Their cognate antigens are unknown. Clones were sequenced by immunoSEQ multiplex PCR, and TCRdb holds only the in-frame ones, with some missing. The table includes approximately 74,000 clones, around 74% detected once. The sequencing used CD4+ T cells from PBMCs cultured with HCoV-OC43 spike peptides, collected after COVID-19 vaccination. Subset given: HCoV-OC43 spike overlapping peptide pool stimulation. The receptors were gathered from a human donor who received a COVID-19 vaccine.

The chain links TRBV19 to TRBJ2-1, with 14 bases matching TRBD2. Germline V gives CDR1 LNHDA, CDR2 SQIVND (reference sequence). This CDR3 region has 15 residues. V lost 6 bases, J lost 10 bases, and 8 bases stayed unmatched. The CDR3 protein is CASSTTSGGGREQFF. CDR3 DNA sequence: TGTGCCAGTAGCACGACTAGCGGGGGGGGCCGGGAGCAGTTCTTC.

The chain carries TRBV6-5 and TRBJ1-1; D remains unclear. This CDR3 is 13 amino acids long. Trimming cost V 6 bases and J 6 bases, with 14 bases left between them. From germline, CDR1 is MNHEY and CDR2 SVGAGI. In DNA form, the CDR3 reads TGTGCCAGCAGGTCCTGGCTTTCGGCTGAAGCTTTCTTT. Protein sequence: CASRSWLSAEAFF.

This rearrangement joins TRBV7-3 to TRBJ1-6; D not resolved. Trimming pared 1 base from V and 0 bases from J, leaving 7 bases between. This CDR3 has 16 amino acids. Germline V gives CDR1 SGHTA, CDR2 FQGTGA. This CDR3 reads CASSLNMGSYNSPLHF. The CDR3 DNA is TGTGCCAGCAGCTTAAATATGGGCTCCTATAATTCACCCCTCCACTTT.

The CDR3 bases are TGCGCCAGCAGTCAATCGCTCCGACTAAGCACAGATACGCAGTATTTT. Protein sequence: CASSQSLRLSTDTQYF. V gene TRBV23-1 combines with J gene TRBJ2-3; D perhaps matches TRBD2 (5 bases). TRBV23-1 is an ORF; its function is uncertain. The germline V and J ends were trimmed by 0 bases and 0 bases, with 10 bases remaining between them. The CDR3 is 16 amino acids.

This chain joins TRBV18 and TRBJ1-2; maybe TRBD1 (5 bases). This CDR3 is built from 15 residues. Germline V gene lookup returns CDR1 KGHSH and CDR2 LQKENI. V lost 2 bases and J lost 0, with 10 bases in between. The CDR3 spells CASSPMTATNYGYTF. CDR3 DNA sequence: TGTGCCAGCTCACCAATGACAGCAACTAACTATGGCTACACCTTC.

This chain connects TRBV6-5 to TRBJ1-5; a weak D match, TRBD1 (6 bases). The CDR3 totals 14 residues. Trimming removed 5 bases at V and 5 bases at J, with 13 bases between. The germline CDR1 and CDR2 sequences are MNHEY and SVGAGI. Written as DNA, the CDR3 is TGTGCCAGCAGTCTTACAGGGTTACATCAGCCCCAGCATTTT. Translating gives CASSLTGLHQPQHF.

This clone occurred once. The chain uses TRBV15 and TRBJ1-2; 9 bases line up with TRBD1. CDR1 is LNHNV and CDR2 is YYDKDF in the germline V gene (reference sequence). The CDR3 is made up of 15 amino acids. The V gene end was trimmed by 1 base and the J gene end by 8 bases; junction bases not matched to a gene: 8. CDR3 residues: CATSRAKTGGEGYTF. CDR3 bases: TGTGCCACCAGCAGAGCCAAGACAGGGGGGGAGGGCTACACCTTC.

This chain connects TRBV5-1 to TRBJ2-2; weak D call: TRBD1 (5 bases). V lost 6 bases to trimming and J lost 0 bases, with 9 bases between them. Per the germline V gene, CDR1 is SGHRS and CDR2 is YFSETQ. CDR3 size: 14 residues. The CDR3 nucleotides are TGCGCCAGCATAGCAGGGACGAACACCGGGGAGCTGTTTTTT. Amino acid sequence: CASIAGTNTGELFF.

V and J are TRBV6-1 and TRBJ1-5; D is perhaps TRBD1 (6 bases). Germline assignment: CDR1 MNHNS and CDR2 SASEGT. The CDR3 runs to 17 residues. V was trimmed by 2 bases and J by 1 base, leaving 15 bases between them. CDR3 nucleotides: TGTGCCAGCAGTGAATTCGGGGGCGGGTTGAGCAATCAGCCCCAGCATTTT. Its protein is CASSEFGGGLSNQPQHF.

This clone has just one count. The chain links TRBV29-1 to TRBJ1-4; TRBD1 matches 7 bases. From germline, CDR1 is SQVTM and CDR2 ANQGSEA. There are 15 residues in the CDR3. The junction had 9 bases not matched to a gene; V was cut back by 4 bases and J by 4 bases. The CDR3 sequence: CSVVGVTGLNEKLFF. In nucleotides, the CDR3 is TGCAGCGTTGTAGGGGTGACAGGGCTTAATGAAAAACTGTTTTTT.

CDR3 amino acids: CASSSLLSSYNSPLHF. CDR3 DNA: TGCGCCAGCAGCTCCCTGTTAAGCTCCTATAATTCACCCCTCCACTTT. This chain links TRBV5-1 with TRBJ1-6; D is uncertain. The CDR3 is 16 residues long. V was clipped by 3 bases and J by 0 bases, with 10 bases between them. Germline values: CDR1 SGHRS, CDR2 YFSETQ.

The V and J genes are TRBV3-1 (or the pseudogene TRBV3-2) and TRBJ1-1; 7 bases are shared with TRBD1. This CDR3 has 15 residues. V shed 6 bases and J 6 bases; nucleotides not matched to a gene: 13. The germline V gene has CDR1 LGHDT and CDR2 YNNKEL (reference sequence). Written as DNA, the CDR3 is TGTGCCAGCAGATTCGAGGGGCAGGGGGATGCTGAAGCTTTCTTT. Translated: CASRFEGQGDAEAFF.

This rearrangement joins TRBV5-1 to TRBJ2-1, with D uncertain. The CDR3 is made up of 14 amino acids. Germline V gene data show CDR1 as SGHRS and CDR2 as YFSETQ. V gave up 0 bases and J gave up 1 base, with 5 bases separating them. The CDR3 sequence is CASSLDGSYNEQFF. The CDR3 coding sequence is TGCGCCAGCAGCTTGGATGGGTCCTACAATGAGCAGTTCTTC. The complete variable domain, with remaining parts taken from reference TRBV5-1 and TRBJ2-1, reads KAGVTQTPRYLIKTRGQQVTLSCSPISGHRSVSWYQQTPGQGLQFLFEYFSETQRNKGNFPGRFSGRQFSNSRSEMNVSTLELGDSALYLCASSLDGSYNEQFFGPGTRLTVL.

A single count supports this clone. The V call is TRBV7-2, the J call TRBJ2-2; D not certain. The CDR3 sequence is 15 residues long. Trimming pared 5 bases from V and 1 base from J, leaving 11 bases between. Germline V lookup: CDR1 SGHTA, CDR2 FQGNSA. The CDR3 protein is CASSPRPGNTGELFF. The CDR3 bases are TGTGCCAGCAGCCCCCGGCCGGGGAACACCGGGGAGCTGTTTTTT.

This chain uses TRBV11-3 with TRBJ1-1, with no clear D. The germline gives CDR1 SGHNT, CDR2 YENEEA. This CDR3 spans 14 amino acids. Deletions cut 0 bases from V and 4 bases from J, with 9 bases between. This CDR3 reads CASSLETGSTEAFF. CDR3 bases: TGTGCCAGCAGCTTAGAAACCGGGAGCACTGAAGCTTTCTTT.

The V call is TRBV25-1, the J call TRBJ2-3; 9 nucleotides agree with TRBD2. V shed 3 bases and J 1 base; nucleotides not matched to a gene: 11. The CDR3 totals 18 residues. Germline loops: CDR1 MGHDK, CDR2 SYGVNS. The CDR3 spells CASSDPRLSGGRTDTQYF. In nucleotides, the CDR3 is TGTGCCAGCAGTGATCCCCGTCTTAGCGGGGGCCGCACAGATACGCAGTATTTT.

This rearrangement joins TRBV12-3 or TRBV12-4 to TRBJ1-5, with TRBD1 as a possible D gene (5 bases). This CDR3 is 13 amino acids long. V was cut by 5 bases and J by 3 bases, with 8 bases left in between. CDR3 in amino acids: CASSRQINQPQHF. CDR3 nucleotide sequence: TGTGCCAGCAGTAGACAGATCAATCAGCCCCAGCATTTT.

With regard to this clone: Relative to the germline gene, one junction end is altered; a read error may explain this. The chain has TRBV5-1 and TRBJ2-5; D not certain. Germline CDR1 is SGHRS and CDR2 is YFSETQ. CDR3 length: 12 amino acids. CDR3 sequence: CASRLEQLTQYF. In nucleotides, the CDR3 is TGCGCCAGCAGATTGGAGCAACTGACCCAGTACTTC.

The gene calls are TRBV11-3 and TRBJ2-6; D remains ambiguous. CDR3 length: 13 amino acids. Germline lookup yields CDR1 SGHNT and CDR2 YENEEA. Trimming stripped 2 bases from V and 3 bases from J, with 2 bases between. The chain's CDR3 is CASSLSGANVLTF. CDR3 in DNA: TGTGCCAGCAGCTTAAGTGGGGCCAACGTCCTGACTTTC.

V gene TRBV5-1 combines with J gene TRBJ1-1, with D unclear. The CDR3 length is 14 residues. The germline CDR1 and CDR2 sequences are SGHRS and YFSETQ. Trimming removed 1 base from V and 2 bases from J, with 9 bases in between. The CDR3 bases are TGCGCCAGCAGCTTGAGGCCAGTAAACACTGAAGCTTTCTTT. It is translated as CASSLRPVNTEAFF.

This clone was seen only a few times. The chain couples TRBV6-5 to TRBJ1-6; maybe TRBD1 (6 bases). The CDR3 is 14 amino acids. The germline V gene encodes CDR1 MNHEY and CDR2 SVGAGI. V was clipped by 11 bases and J by 7 bases, with 18 bases between them. As DNA, the CDR3 is TGTGCCTCTCAGGTGCAGGGGTCGAATTCACCCCTCCACTTT. This gives the protein CASQVQGSNSPLHF.

As DNA, the CDR3 is TGTGCCAGCAGCCATCTGGGGGGAGGGGAGTCAGAAAAACTGTTTTTT. This gives the protein CASSHLGGGESEKLFF. This rearrangement joins TRBV11-2 to TRBJ1-4, with D maybe TRBD1 (5 bases). This CDR3 spans 16 amino acids. Trimming took off 5 bases at V and 8 bases at J, with 21 bases between the two ends. Germline assignment: CDR1 SGHAT and CDR2 FQNNGV.

V usage is TRBV2 and J usage is TRBJ2-1; no clear D. V dropped 7 bases and J dropped 10 bases, with 20 bases sitting between them. This CDR3 is built from 14 residues. The germline gives CDR1 SNHLY, CDR2 FYNNEI. This CDR3 is CASTGPGFYAEQFF. CDR3 bases: TGTGCCAGCACCGGACCGGGCTTTTATGCGGAGCAGTTCTTC. The full variable domain, with the rest looked up from reference TRBV2 and TRBJ2-1, is EPEVTQTPSHQVTQMGQEVILRCVPISNHLYFYWYRQILGQKVEFLVSFYNNEISEKSEIFDDQFSVERPDGSNFTLKIRSTKLEDSAMYFCASTGPGFYAEQFFGPGTRLTVL.

V and J are TRBV6-2 or TRBV6-3 and TRBJ1-2; perhaps TRBD1 as D (5 bases). The V gene lost 5 bases and the J gene lost 0 bases, with 10 bases spanning the gap. This CDR3 is built from 14 residues. Germline-derived CDR1 and CDR2 are MNHEY and SVGEGT. DNA for the CDR3: TGTGCCAGCAGTGACAGATTCTCTAACTATGGCTACACCTTC. It specifies CASSDRFSNYGYTF.

This clone has only a few counts. The chain couples TRBV30 to TRBJ1-5; 7 nucleotides agree with TRBD1. The CDR3 has 13 residues. The germline V gene has CDR1 GTSNPN and CDR2 SVGIG (reference sequence). V trimming: 3 bases; J trimming: 4 bases; junction bases outside the gene matches: 3. The CDR3 sequence: CAWSPTGNQPQHF. DNA of the CDR3: TGTGCCTGGAGCCCGACAGGGAATCAGCCCCAGCATTTT.

V and J are TRBV6-5 and TRBJ1-2, with 7 positions matching TRBD1. This CDR3 has 14 amino acids. The trim removed 5 bases at V and 2 bases at J, leaving 5 bases unmatched. Germline-derived CDR1 and CDR2 are MNHEY and SVGAGI. Here the CDR3 DNA reads TGTGCCAGCAGTAAGACAGGGACCAACTATGGCTACACCTTC. Its translation: CASSKTGTNYGYTF.

J is TRBJ2-2 and V is TRBV5-1; 9 nucleotides line up with TRBD2. The germline V gene encodes CDR1 SGHRS and CDR2 YFSETQ. The CDR3 spans 18 residues. The V segment lost 8 bases and the J segment 4 bases; nucleotides outside the gene matches: 18. In nucleotides, the CDR3 is TGCGCCAGTTCCATGACTGGCGGGGGGGCCGAGGTCACCGGGGAGCTGTTTTTT. Translating gives CASSMTGGGAEVTGELFF.

This chain connects TRBV11-1 to TRBJ2-7; D might be TRBD2 (5 bases). In germline, CDR1 is SGHAT, CDR2 FQDESV (reference sequence). Trimming cost V 6 bases and J 3 bases, with 15 bases left between them. The length of the CDR3 is 14 residues. The CDR3 region has the DNA TGTGCCAGCAGTTATACTAGTCCCGTCTACGAGCAGTACGTC. It specifies CASSYTSPVYEQYV.

The chain couples TRBV24-1 to TRBJ1-2; no firm D call. V shed 0 bases and J shed 3 bases, with 4 bases lying between them. This CDR3 is built from 13 residues. CDR1 KGHDR and CDR2 SFDVKD come from the germline V gene. Here the CDR3 reads CATSDLTDYGYTF. The CDR3, as DNA: TGTGCCACCAGTGATTTGACGGACTATGGCTACACCTTC.

The rearrangement links TRBV5-1 to TRBJ2-1, with 9 bases fitting TRBD2. There are 15 residues in the CDR3. After removal of 2 bases from V and 4 bases from J, the junction contained 4 bases not matched to a gene. Germline CDR1 SGHRS, CDR2 YFSETQ. CDR3: CASSFSGGKYNEQFF. The CDR3 DNA follows: TGCGCCAGCAGCTTTAGCGGGGGCAAATACAATGAGCAGTTCTTC.